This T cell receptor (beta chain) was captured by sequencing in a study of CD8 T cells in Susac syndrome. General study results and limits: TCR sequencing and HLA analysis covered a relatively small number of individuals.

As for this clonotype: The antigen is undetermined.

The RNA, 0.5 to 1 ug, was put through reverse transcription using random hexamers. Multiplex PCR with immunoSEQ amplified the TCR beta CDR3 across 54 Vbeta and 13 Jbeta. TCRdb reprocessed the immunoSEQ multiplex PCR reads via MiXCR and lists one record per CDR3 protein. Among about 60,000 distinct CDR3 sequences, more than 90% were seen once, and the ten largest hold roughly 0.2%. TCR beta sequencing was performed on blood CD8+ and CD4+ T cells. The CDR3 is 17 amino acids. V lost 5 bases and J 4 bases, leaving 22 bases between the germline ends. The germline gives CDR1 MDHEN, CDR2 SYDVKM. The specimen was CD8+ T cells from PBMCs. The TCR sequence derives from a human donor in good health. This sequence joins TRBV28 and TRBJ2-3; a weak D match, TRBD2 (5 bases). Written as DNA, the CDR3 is TGTGCCAGCAGTCCTCTCCCACTAGAGCGGAATTCAGATACGCAGTATTTT. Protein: CASSPLPLERNSDTQYF.